Listed below are T cell receptor beta chains from one sample, sequenced in a study of identifying expanded T cells in peripheral blood. Produced via immunoSEQ multiplex PCR; TCRdb's table is partial and in-frame only. The sample holds about 130,000 clones, about 88% seen once. Specimen: blood. These receptors were taken from a person between 18 and 75 years old in good health. CDR3s include the opening cysteine and the closing phenylalanine or tryptophan. The D gene is left open where the match is weak. Size tells how often a clone was seen (once, few, many) or the class of an expanded clone, and some rows leave it out.

clone size: -
J gene: TRBJ2-3
D gene: -
CDR3 length: 16
V gene: TRBV19
CDR3 DNA: TGTGCCAGTAGTTTCAAGGGGGGGACTTGGGCAGATACGCAGTATTTT
CDR3 protein: CASSFKGGTWADTQYF

clone size: once
J gene: TRBJ2-5
D gene: -
CDR3 length: 15
V gene: TRBV14
CDR3 DNA: TGTGCCAGCAGCCTGGGACTGGGGTACCAAGAGACCCAGTACTTC
CDR3 protein: CASSLGLGYQETQYF

clone size: -
J gene: TRBJ2-7
D gene: -
CDR3 length: 17
V gene: TRBV11-1
CDR3 DNA: TGTGCCAGCAGCCCTGGACCTCCAGACCGACCCTCCTACGAGCAGTACTTC
CDR3 protein: CASSPGPPDRPSYEQYF

clone size: -
J gene: TRBJ2-7
D gene: TRBD1
CDR3 length: 15
V gene: TRBV5-1
CDR3 DNA: TGCGCCAGCAGTCCTGTTCCGGGACAGGGATGGGAGCAGTACTTC
CDR3 protein: CASSPVPGQGWEQYF

clone size: once
J gene: TRBJ2-3
D gene: TRBD2
CDR3 length: 15
V gene: TRBV2
CDR3 DNA: TGTGCCAGCAGGGAATCTAGCGGGGGGACAGATACGCAGTATTTT
CDR3 protein: CASRESSGGTDTQYF

clone size: -
J gene: TRBJ1-2
D gene: TRBD1
CDR3 length: 16
V gene: TRBV14
CDR3 DNA: TGTGCCAGCAGCCGAGCCGACAGGGTACCTAACTATGGCTACACCTTC
CDR3 protein: CASSRADRVPNYGYTF

clone size: -
J gene: TRBJ2-1
D gene: -
CDR3 length: 13
V gene: TRBV25-1
CDR3 DNA: TGTGCCAGCGGGAGACTAGCCTACAATGAGCAGTTCTTC
CDR3 protein: CASGRLAYNEQFF

clone size: -
J gene: TRBJ2-4
D gene: TRBD2
CDR3 length: 16
V gene: TRBV28
CDR3 DNA: TGTGCCAGCAGTTTAGGAGCGGGAGGGCCGGGATTCGTTCAGTACTTC
CDR3 protein: CASSLGAGGPGFVQYF

clone size: -
J gene: TRBJ1-2
D gene: -
CDR3 length: 13
V gene: TRBV7-9
CDR3 DNA: TGTGCCTCTAGTAACGATAAGACATATGGCTACACCTTC
CDR3 protein: CASSNDKTYGYTF

clone size: -
J gene: TRBJ1-4
D gene: -
CDR3 length: 13
V gene: TRBV28
CDR3 DNA: TGTGCCAGCAGCCCGGGACACAATGAAAAACTGTTTTTT
CDR3 protein: CASSPGHNEKLFF

clone size: -
J gene: TRBJ1-2
D gene: TRBD1
CDR3 length: 15
V gene: TRBV11-2
CDR3 DNA: TGTGCCAGCAGCCGTACAGGGGCCCTTAACTATGGCTACACCTTC
CDR3 protein: CASSRTGALNYGYTF

clone size: once
J gene: TRBJ2-7
D gene: TRBD2
CDR3 length: 16
V gene: TRBV7-2
CDR3 DNA: TGTGCCAGCAGCTTAGTTGGCGGGGGGGCAGGTTACGAGCAGTACTTC
CDR3 protein: CASSLVGGGAGYEQYF

clone size: -
J gene: TRBJ1-4
D gene: -
CDR3 length: 16
V gene: TRBV19
CDR3 DNA: TGTGCCAGTAGTTTTGGATCTACCGCAACTAATGAAAAACTGTTTTTT
CDR3 protein: CASSFGSTATNEKLFF

clone size: -
J gene: TRBJ1-1
D gene: -
CDR3 length: 13
V gene: TRBV2
CDR3 DNA: TGTGCCAGGAGAGAGGGTTTGAACACTGAAGCTTTCTTT
CDR3 protein: CARREGLNTEAFF

clone size: -
J gene: TRBJ1-5
D gene: -
CDR3 length: 13
V gene: TRBV25-1
CDR3 DNA: TGTGCCACCAGCCCAACGGAGGGAGGGCCCCAGCATTTT
CDR3 protein: CATSPTEGGPQHF

clone size: -
J gene: TRBJ2-5
D gene: -
CDR3 length: 16
V gene: TRBV28
CDR3 DNA: TGTGCCAGCAGTTCCTCGGGGGACGCTAGAGTAGAGACCCAGTACTTC
CDR3 protein: CASSSSGDARVETQYF

clone size: -
J gene: TRBJ2-1
D gene: -
CDR3 length: 12
V gene: TRBV2
CDR3 DNA: TGTGCCAGCAGTGAACTTGCATTTGAGCAGTTCTTC
CDR3 protein: CASSELAFEQFF

clone size: once
J gene: TRBJ1-2
D gene: -
CDR3 length: 15
V gene: TRBV6-1
CDR3 DNA: TGTGCCAGCAGTGAAGGGGCAGGTGCCAACTATGGCTACACCTTC
CDR3 protein: CASSEGAGANYGYTF

clone size: -
J gene: TRBJ1-2
D gene: -
CDR3 length: 13
V gene: TRBV9
CDR3 DNA: TGTGCCAGCAGCTTTGGACACCATGAAGGCTACACCTTC
CDR3 protein: CASSFGHHEGYTF

clone size: -
J gene: TRBJ2-5
D gene: TRBD2
CDR3 length: 17
V gene: TRBV9
CDR3 DNA: TGTGCCAGCAGCGTAGGAAGGGGAGGGGCAGGGCAAGAGACCCAGTACTTC
CDR3 protein: CASSVGRGGAGQETQYF

clone size: -
J gene: TRBJ1-4
D gene: TRBD1
CDR3 length: 13
V gene: TRBV9
CDR3 DNA: TGTGCCAGCAGCTCCAGGACAGGCGGAAAACTGTTTTTT
CDR3 protein: CASSSRTGGKLFF

clone size: -
J gene: TRBJ2-7
D gene: -
CDR3 length: 13
V gene: TRBV7-8
CDR3 DNA: TGTGCCAGCAGCCGAACCGGGCAAGGAGAGCAGTACTTC
CDR3 protein: CASSRTGQGEQYF

clone size: few
J gene: TRBJ2-5
D gene: -
CDR3 length: 15
V gene: TRBV7-8
CDR3 DNA: TGTGCCAGCAGCCCAGGGGCGCAATACCAAGAGACCCAGTACTTC
CDR3 protein: CASSPGAQYQETQYF

clone size: few
J gene: TRBJ1-5
D gene: -
CDR3 length: 17
V gene: TRBV27
CDR3 DNA: TGTGCCAGCAGTTTATATCCCCCCGGGGGAAGCAATCAGCCCCAGCATTTT
CDR3 protein: CASSLYPPGGSNQPQHF

clone size: -
J gene: TRBJ1-1
D gene: -
CDR3 length: 17
V gene: TRBV5-1
CDR3 DNA: TGCGCCAGCAGCTTAGTGGGACGAGGCGCCGGAAACACTGAAGCTTTCTTT
CDR3 protein: CASSLVGRGAGNTEAFF

clone size: -
J gene: TRBJ2-1
D gene: -
CDR3 length: 14
V gene: TRBV15
CDR3 DNA: TGTGCCACCAGCAGAGCGCGCTTGGTCCATGAGCAGTTCTTC
CDR3 protein: CATSRARLVHEQFF

clone size: -
J gene: TRBJ1-1
D gene: -
CDR3 length: 13
V gene: TRBV19
CDR3 DNA: TGTGCCAGTAGTATTTTCCCGAACACTGAAGCTTTCTTT
CDR3 protein: CASSIFPNTEAFF

clone size: -
J gene: TRBJ2-1
D gene: TRBD1
CDR3 length: 14
V gene: TRBV6-6
CDR3 DNA: TGTGCCAGCAGCACCGGGACAGGGGTCAATGAGCAGTTCTTC
CDR3 protein: CASSTGTGVNEQFF

clone size: -
J gene: TRBJ1-3
D gene: -
CDR3 length: 16
V gene: TRBV9
CDR3 DNA: TGTGCCAGCAGCGAGACAGTCTTGCCCTCTGGAAACACCATATATTTT
CDR3 protein: CASSETVLPSGNTIYF

clone size: -
J gene: TRBJ1-2
D gene: -
CDR3 length: 13
V gene: TRBV7-2
CDR3 DNA: TGTGCCAGCAGCTTAGGGGGGGTCGTGGGCTACACCTTC
CDR3 protein: CASSLGGVVGYTF

clone size: -
J gene: TRBJ2-2
D gene: -
CDR3 length: 16
V gene: TRBV5-1
CDR3 DNA: TGCGCCAGCAGCCTCTGGGACACAATGAACACCGGGGAGCTGTTTTTT
CDR3 protein: CASSLWDTMNTGELFF